Shown below are 2 T cell receptor beta chains from a single sample sequenced in a study of blood T cell repertoires in COVID-19. Profiled with immunoSEQ multiplex PCR; TCRdb holds only in-frame clones, not every one. The sample has some 70,000 clones, about four fifths seen once. The sequencing input was peripheral blood. Receptors originate from a woman aged 65 to 85 with acute or convalescent COVID-19.

In this sample, this clone turned up once. The chain couples TRBV28 to TRBJ2-5; 16 bases fit TRBD2. Germline CDR1 reads MDHEN; CDR2 reads SYDVKM. The CDR3 is made up of 18 amino acids. The V and J ends lost 5 bases and 5 bases, in that order; junction bases with no gene match: 11. CDR3 coding DNA: TGTGCCAGCAGTGCGCCGGGACTAGCGGGAGGGGGAGCGGAGACCCAGTACTTC. Translated, it gives CASSAPGLAGGGAETQYF.

The V gene is TRBV7-9, the J gene TRBJ2-7, with D perhaps TRBD1 (6 bases). The CDR3 has 16 amino acids. Trimming shortened V by 5 bases and J by 4 bases, and 21 bases separated the two germline ends. The V gene's germline CDR1 is SEHNR and CDR2 FQNEAQ (reference sequence). CDR3 region: CASSRGATGLPYEQYF. CDR3 DNA sequence: TGTGCCAGCAGCCGAGGGGCCACAGGGCTCCCTTACGAGCAGTACTTC.